This TCR beta chain originates from a study of blood T cells in healthy people across ages. The CDR3 contains 15 residues. Trimming took 3 bases from V and 1 from J, leaving 10 bases between them. The authors isolated at least 6.5 million PBMCs per sample. This clonotype has more than one count but fewer than ten. Sample-barcoded 5' priming and a J-beta primer mix drove a second PCR of about 6 to 11 cycles. TCRdb reanalysed the 5' RACE reads using MiXCR and keeps one entry per CDR3 protein. Counted here are around 800,000 distinct CDR3 sequences, about 62% occurring once; the ten biggest clones make up around 30%.

Source material: blood. The V call is TRBV12-3 or TRBV12-4, the J call TRBJ2-1; possible D gene TRBD2, 5 bases. The receptor comes from a man between 25 and 39 years old in good health. This CDR3 reads CASSFRPGSYNEQFF. CDR3 sequence (DNA): TGTGCCAGCAGTTTTAGGCCGGGGTCCTACAATGAGCAGTTCTTC.